A single sample gave rise to the 22 T cell receptor beta chains below, sequenced in a study of blood T cell repertoires in COVID-19 (dated by TCRdb to 2020 to 2022). Preparation of the library involved the immunoSEQ multiplex PCR assay. The table was pulled from immuneACCESS by TCRdb, which kept in-frame rearrangements only. Such tables lose some clones; where checked, under half of the loss comes from unresolved V genes, and the rest has no known cause. The sample table contains a few hundred thousand clones; only one count was recorded for about 85% of them. Clones ranked in the top ten supply just over 6.5% of the sample. Source material: PBMCs or T cells enriched from blood (not recorded which). Receptors originate from a woman in her forties or fifties who had been exposed to COVID-19.

The chain couples TRBV18 to TRBJ2-2; TRBD1 agrees at 9 bases. Unmatched junction bases numbered 5, after V lost 8 bases and J lost 7 bases. CDR1 and CDR2 from the germline V gene are KGHSH and LQKENI. This CDR3 region has 13 residues. In DNA form, the CDR3 reads TGTGCCAGCGGGGACAGGGTCCTCGGGGAGCTGTTTTTT. Amino acid sequence: CASGDRVLGELFF.

The chain combines TRBV5-4 with TRBJ1-2; 7 bases are a match to TRBD1. Per the germline V gene, CDR1 is SGHNT and CDR2 is YYREEE (reference sequence). The CDR3 is made up of 16 amino acids. Trimming at V came to 6 bases and at J to 3 bases, leaving 14 bases not matched to a gene. This CDR3 reads CASIPGGQLGYYGYTF. DNA for the CDR3: TGTGCCAGCATCCCCGGGGGACAGCTTGGGTACTATGGCTACACCTTC. The full variable domain, with the rest looked up from reference TRBV5-4 and TRBJ1-2, is ETGVTQSPTHLIKTRGQQVTLRCSSQSGHNTVSWYQQALGQGPQFIFQYYREEENGRGNFPPRFSGLQFPNYSSELNVNALELDDSALYLCASIPGGQLGYYGYTFGSGTRLTVV.

J is TRBJ2-1 and V is TRBV5-1; 8 bases are a match to TRBD2. V shed 0 bases, J shed 4 bases, and the junction held 6 bases outside the gene matches. Germline V lookup: CDR1 SGHRS, CDR2 YFSETQ. CDR3 length equals 16 residues. CDR3 in amino acids: CASSLGTSPTYNEQFF. CDR3 in DNA: TGCGCCAGCAGCTTGGGGACTAGCCCCACTTACAATGAGCAGTTCTTC.

The V call is TRBV10-2, the J call TRBJ1-2; D is possibly TRBD1 (5 bases). The CDR3 is made up of 15 amino acids. Germline loops: CDR1 WSHSY, CDR2 SAAADI. With 4 bases removed from V and 4 bases from J, the gap between germline ends came to 16 bases. CDR3 DNA sequence: TGCGCCAGCAGTGTTGGGGTTGGGGCCCCCTATGGCTACACCTTC. It translates to CASSVGVGAPYGYTF.

The CDR3 DNA is TGTGCCAGTAGTCGGACAGCGGGGGTCACCGGGGAGCTGTTTTTT. Protein product: CASSRTAGVTGELFF. This sequence joins TRBV19 and TRBJ2-2; 8 bases are shared with TRBD2. Germline assignment: CDR1 LNHDA and CDR2 SQIVND (reference sequence). V was pared by 5 bases and J by 4 bases, with 6 bases of the junction left unmatched. The CDR3 sequence is 15 residues long.

The chain has TRBV24-1 and TRBJ1-2, with D perhaps matching TRBD1 (6 bases). The CDR3 contains 14 residues. CDR1 is KGHDR and CDR2 is SFDVKD in the germline V gene. The ends were cut back, 4 bases at V and 7 bases at J, with 15 bases in the middle. As DNA, the CDR3 is TGTGCCACCAGTGACCGAGGACAGCCCCGTGGCTACACCTTC. Protein: CATSDRGQPRGYTF.

The genes are TRBV7-2 and TRBJ1-2; TRBD1 might be the D (6 bases). Per germline, CDR1 SGHTA and CDR2 FQGNSA. CDR3 length: 13 residues. Trimming left V 6 bases short and J 7 bases short, with 15 bases between. Here the CDR3 DNA reads TGTGCCAGCAGTATACAGGGTCCTCGTGGCTACACCTTC. This codes for CASSIQGPRGYTF.

The chain combines TRBV27 with TRBJ2-7; D is possibly TRBD2 (5 bases). V was shortened by 3 bases and J by 2 bases, with 8 bases between the two germline ends. The CDR3 runs to 13 residues. CDR1 and CDR2 from the germline V gene are MNHEY and SMNVEV (reference sequence). The CDR3 DNA is TGTGCCAGCAGTTTGAGGGATACCTACGAGCAGTACTTC. It yields the protein CASSLRDTYEQYF.

J is TRBJ1-5 and V is TRBV19, with a weak D call TRBD1 (6 bases). CDR3 length: 15 residues. Trimming left V 9 bases short and J 0 bases short, with 15 bases between. In germline, CDR1 is LNHDA, CDR2 SQIVND (reference sequence). CDR3 sequence: CASRTGFHSNQPQHF. For the CDR3, the DNA is TGTGCCAGCAGAACAGGGTTCCATAGCAATCAGCCCCAGCATTTT.

This chain uses TRBV7-2 with TRBJ1-2; the D is unclear. The CDR3 covers 13 residues. The V and J ends lost 3 bases and 6 bases respectively, with 11 bases between them. Germline values: CDR1 SGHTA, CDR2 FQGNSA. The CDR3, as DNA: TGTGCCAGCAGCTTTAAACCCGGGGATGGCTACACCTTC. Its translation: CASSFKPGDGYTF.

This chain uses TRBV28 with TRBJ1-4; D ambiguous. Trimming cost V 6 bases and J 4 bases, with 15 bases left between them. The CDR3 has 15 amino acids. Germline loops: CDR1 MDHEN, CDR2 SYDVKM. As DNA, the CDR3 is TGTGCCAGCAGCCCCTTCCAGGAGGGTAATGAAAAACTGTTTTTT. Translation: CASSPFQEGNEKLFF.

V and J are TRBV29-1 and TRBJ2-4, with TRBD1 matching over 9 bases. Germline CDR1 SQVTM, CDR2 ANQGSEA. V was clipped by 4 bases and J by 6 bases; unmatched bases: 10. This CDR3 comprises 15 residues. CDR3 nucleotide sequence: TGCAGCGTTGCATTAGGACAGGGGTGGAGAAACATTCAGTACTTC. Amino acids: CSVALGQGWRNIQYF.

CDR3 coding DNA: TGCGCCAGCACCCGGGACTTACAAGAGACCCAGTACTTC. Protein: CASTRDLQETQYF. The chain carries TRBV10-1 and TRBJ2-5; weak D call: TRBD2 (6 bases). In germline, CDR1 is WNHNN, CDR2 SYGVQD (reference sequence). V was pared by 7 bases and J by 2 bases, with 11 bases between. The CDR3 spans 13 residues.

This clone was counted a single time. J is TRBJ2-5 and V is TRBV2; D uncertain. Between the trimmed V and J ends, which lost 2 bases and 0 bases, there was a span of 4 bases. This CDR3 region has 13 residues. CDR1 is SNHLY, CDR2 FYNNEI, per germline. The CDR3 coding sequence is TGTGCCAGCAGTGAACGGTACCAAGAGACCCAGTACTTC. This codes for CASSERYQETQYF.

This clone was seen more than once but under ten times. The chain links TRBV6-5 to TRBJ1-2; D is uncertain. V shed 6 bases and J shed 5 bases, with 13 bases lying between them. Germline-derived CDR1 and CDR2 are MNHEY and SVGAGI. The CDR3 contains 13 residues. CDR3 nucleotides: TGTGCCAGCAGCCAGTCTCCCCTTTATGGCTACACCTTC. Amino acid sequence: CASSQSPLYGYTF.

The gene calls are TRBV29-1 and TRBJ2-5, with 10 bases lining up with TRBD2. This CDR3 is built from 16 residues. V trimming: 6 bases; J trimming: 0 bases; junction bases outside the gene matches: 10. The V gene's germline CDR1 is SQVTM and CDR2 ANQGSEA. CDR3 in amino acids: CSVDSGGRQYQETQYF. For the CDR3, the DNA is TGCAGCGTCGATAGCGGGGGGCGACAGTACCAAGAGACCCAGTACTTC.

The chain carries TRBV29-1 and TRBJ1-1; D not resolved. The CDR3 is 11 amino acids. Germline V gene lookup returns CDR1 SQVTM and CDR2 ANQGSEA. The V and J ends lost 4 bases and 11 bases respectively, with 14 bases between them. The CDR3 reads CSVGQARDAFF. CDR3 nucleotides: TGCAGCGTTGGCCAGGCCCGTGACGCTTTCTTT. The full variable domain, its missing parts supplied by reference TRBV29-1 and TRBJ1-1, is SAVISQKPSRDICQRGTSLTIQCQVDSQVTMMFWYRQQPGQSLTLIATANQGSEATYESGFVIDKFPISRPNLTFSTLTVSNMSPEDSSIYLCSVGQARDAFFGQGTRLTVV.

The CDR3 loop reads CASSLRGGWVDNEQFF. As DNA, the CDR3 is TGTGCCAGCAGTTTGAGGGGGGGCTGGGTCGACAATGAGCAGTTCTTC. The chain has TRBV28 and TRBJ2-1, with D possibly being TRBD2 (7 bases). Germline loops: CDR1 MDHEN, CDR2 SYDVKM. This CDR3 is 16 amino acids long. V lost 3 bases and J 5 bases, leaving 17 bases between the germline ends.

The chain joins TRBV9 to TRBJ2-1; 8 nucleotides match TRBD2. The V and J ends lost 3 bases and 9 bases, in that order; junction bases with no gene match: 5. From germline, CDR1 is SGDLS and CDR2 YYNGEE. The CDR3 loop spans 13 amino acids. CDR3 in DNA: TGTGCCAGCAGCGAGGAGGCGGGGGGTGAGCAGTTCTTC. This sequence encodes CASSEEAGGEQFF.

V and J are TRBV11-2 and TRBJ2-3; possibly TRBD2 for D (6 bases). V was pared by 4 bases and J by 0 bases, with 20 bases between. The CDR3 totals 18 residues. The germline CDR1 and CDR2 sequences are SGHAT and FQNNGV. The CDR3 here is CASSSDRSMGGSTDTQYF. Here the CDR3 DNA reads TGTGCCAGCAGCTCCGACCGTTCTATGGGGGGAAGCACAGATACGCAGTATTTT.

V usage is TRBV12-3 or TRBV12-4 and J usage is TRBJ1-1; TRBD1 is a possible D gene (5 bases). With 6 bases removed from V and 8 bases from J, the gap between germline ends came to 10 bases. The CDR3 contains 11 residues. The CDR3: CASSAGGEAFF. CDR3 sequence (DNA): TGTGCCAGCAGCGCTGGGGGGGAAGCTTTCTTT.

Only one count was recorded for this clone. The chain is built from TRBV7-2 and TRBJ2-7; TRBD2 agrees at 8 bases. Germline assignment: CDR1 SGHTA and CDR2 FQGNSA. The V gene end was trimmed by 4 bases and the J gene end by 4 bases; junction bases not matched to a gene: 9. This CDR3 contains 15 residues. This chain's CDR3 is CASSSTGAGDYEQYF. The CDR3 nucleotides are TGTGCCAGCAGCTCGACGGGAGCGGGGGATTACGAGCAGTACTTC.